This T cell receptor beta chain was recovered during a study of identical twins. Overall study results and limits: Modelling approaches yielded underestimates of out-of-frame TCR alpha sharing between monozygotic twins. An excess of low generation probability was shown by twin-shared out-of-frame alpha sequences.

This clonotype was found many times. Antigen unknown. CDR3 length: 14 amino acids. Germline CDR1 and CDR2: SGHRS and YFSETQ. The germline V and J ends were trimmed by 4 bases and 11 bases, with 16 bases remaining between them. TCRdb reprocessed the 5' RACE reads with MiXCR, giving one entry per CDR3 protein. Of more than 350,000 distinct CDR3 sequences listed, around 9.7% are singletons. The receptor's source is a woman aged 50 to 65 in good health. The sequencing sample was made of naive T cells sorted from blood. The gene calls are TRBV5-1 and TRBJ1-6, with unresolved D. The CDR3 sequence: CASSVDGDMTPLHF. Written as DNA, the CDR3 is TGCGCCAGCAGCGTCGACGGGGATATGACACCCCTCCACTTT.